This T cell receptor beta chain was recorded in a study of OX40 agonist ivuxolimab in advanced cancers. About the study: Mean age approximately 59 years, range 23 to 79; 82.7% male.

Study observations and caveats: Expanded peripheral T-cell antigen specificity went undetermined.

The repertoire was sequenced with immunoSEQ multiplex PCR; TCRdb's copy has only in-frame clones and lacks some. The profile shows roughly 90,000 clones, approximately 90% of them singletons. The CDR3 consists of 14 residues. CDR1 and CDR2 (germline): MNHEY, SVGAGI. V lost 0 bases and J lost 4, with 9 bases in between. About this clone itself: The target antigen is unknown.

J is TRBJ1-1 and V is TRBV6-5; D might be TRBD1 (6 bases). Source: CD4+ or CD8+ T cells sorted from blood, taken in a trial of the OX40 agonist ivuxolimab. The sequence was obtained from an adult with an advanced solid tumor such as melanoma, head and neck, liver or kidney cancer. In nucleotides, the CDR3 is TGTGCCAGCAGTTACTCGATGGGGGCCACTGAAGCTTTCTTT. It is translated as CASSYSMGATEAFF.